The rows below give T cell receptor beta chains drawn from one sample of a study of T cells expressing NK-cell markers. TCRdb re-called the 5' RACE reads and shows each CDR3 protein once, DNA omitted. This sample contains approximately 380,000 distinct CDR3 sequences. The specimen was blood T cells: a sorted CD56 or NKG2C T cell subset, CD4+ or CD8+ T cells, or bulk PBMC T cells (not recorded which). The origin of the receptors is a man aged 18-70 years in good health. Both conserved end residues are part of each CDR3. Each record gives: V gene, J gene, CDR3 protein.

TRBV5-1	TRBJ2-7	CASSLVQEPGEQYF
TRBV10-3	TRBJ2-5	CAISESGREVETQYF
TRBV7-6	TRBJ2-7	CASSDRDRRDEQYF
TRBV15	TRBJ2-5	CATSRDRGSSRETQYF
TRBV12-3/TRBV12-4	TRBJ2-2	CASSFSRPWGPNTGELFF
TRBV2	TRBJ2-5	CASSGTGGPTQYF
TRBV24-1	TRBJ2-5	CATSTTGVQETQYF
TRBV11-2	TRBJ2-6	CASSLNSQGLSVLTF
TRBV6-2/TRBV6-3	TRBJ1-1	CASTNRRGSTEAFF
TRBV6-1	TRBJ1-1	CASRDGRVLNTEAFF
TRBV12-3/TRBV12-4	TRBJ2-6	CASSPADPSSGANVLTF
TRBV20-1	TRBJ2-1	CSARESRALVYNEQFF
TRBV4-2	TRBJ1-2	CASSQDLSGGYDGYTF
TRBV19	TRBJ2-7	CASSPLDGKIFYEQYF
TRBV7-9	TRBJ1-2	CASSQSRPTSQNGGYTF
TRBV20-1	TRBJ2-3	CSARPGQGKNTQYF
TRBV6-1	TRBJ2-3	CASSFATGSPSTDTQYF
TRBV7-3	TRBJ2-5	CASSLTPRETQYF
TRBV27	TRBJ2-5	CATGRSGAQETQYF
TRBV12-3/TRBV12-4	TRBJ2-5	CASSRRRGGEETQYF
TRBV7-2	TRBJ2-1	CASSFSGTSGGYNEQFF
TRBV12-3/TRBV12-4	TRBJ2-2	CASSFWDRRTGELFF
TRBV6-1	TRBJ1-5	CASRGRSHYSNQPQHF
TRBV28	TRBJ2-7	CASSPPRGGVSYEQYF
TRBV2	TRBJ2-7	CASTPFSEQYF
TRBV12-3/TRBV12-4	TRBJ1-2	CASSFGTGQGNYGYTF
TRBV7-2	TRBJ2-1	CASSEGIRSPVNEQFF
TRBV20-1	TRBJ2-7	CSAPRGLANYEQYF
TRBV5-1	TRBJ1-2	CASSPGPLPQEDGYTF
TRBV6-4	TRBJ2-1	CASSDNLLGTSDYNEQFF
TRBV6-2/TRBV6-3	TRBJ1-6	CASTGPGVDNNSPLHF
TRBV6-2/TRBV6-3	TRBJ2-7	CASMGFGVFYEQYF
TRBV4-2	TRBJ1-2	CASSQALQGAGGYTF
TRBV6-1	TRBJ2-5	CASSERDRGLKTQYF
TRBV20-1	TRBJ2-5	CSAPRAGDFQETQYF
TRBV28	TRBJ1-6	CASSLLGQDRMTLHF
TRBV7-6	TRBJ2-2	CASSLARTSGNTGELFF
TRBV9	TRBJ2-3	CASSTRGGVLDTQYF
TRBV5-1	TRBJ1-1	CASSTGQGAVDTEAFF
TRBV12-3/TRBV12-4	TRBJ1-5	CASSPQGNQPQHF
TRBV10-3	TRBJ2-2	CAAGQLTGELFF
TRBV20-1	TRBJ2-2	CSARDKGTHNTGELFF
TRBV5-1	TRBJ1-4	CASAMGGTSNEKLFF
TRBV5-5	TRBJ2-3	CASSRTSVRSTDTQYF
TRBV12-5	TRBJ1-4	CASATGQMNEKLFF